These 8 T cell receptor beta chains came from one sample sequenced in a study of vaccination effects on CD4 cells after COVID-19. Here immunoSEQ multiplex PCR was the method, and the copy in TCRdb shows in-frame clones only, minus some. This sample carries about 22,000 clones, over 60% of them seen once, and the ten largest clones take roughly 10%. Before sequencing took place, the ViraFEST assay used viral peptide pools to expand antigen-specific CD4+ T cells. Cultured cells yielded isolated CD4+ T cells after around 9 days. Either the BNT162b2 or mRNA-1273 vaccine was given to participants in two doses. Antigen specificity for these receptors is unknown. Sequencing used CD4+ T cells from PBMCs cultured with HCoV-NL63 spike peptides, obtained after COVID-19 vaccination. Receptors originate from a human donor who received a COVID-19 vaccine.

This clone has just a few counts. The genes are TRBV27 and TRBJ1-2; D not resolved. The V gene lost 6 bases and the J gene lost 8 bases, with 19 bases spanning the gap. Germline V gene data show CDR1 as MNHEY and CDR2 as SMNVEV (reference sequence). This CDR3 contains 14 residues. The CDR3 sequence: CASRGQDGLSGYTF. The CDR3 nucleotides read TGTGCCAGCAGAGGCCAGGACGGCCTTTCGGGCTACACCTTC.

The rearrangement links TRBV5-4 to TRBJ2-2; D is perhaps TRBD1 (7 bases). V shed 7 bases and J shed 2 bases, with 12 bases lying between them. Germline CDR1 is SGHNT and CDR2 is YYREEE (reference sequence). The length of the CDR3 is 14 residues. The CDR3, as DNA: TGTGCCAGCTTGGAGGGGGCCAACACCGGGGAGCTGTTTTTT. Its protein is CASLEGANTGELFF. Full variable domain (remainder filled in from reference TRBV5-4 and TRBJ2-2): ETGVTQSPTHLIKTRGQQVTLRCSSQSGHNTVSWYQQALGQGPQFIFQYYREEENGRGNFPPRFSGLQFPNYSSELNVNALELDDSALYLCASLEGANTGELFFGEGSRLTVL.

By its share, this clone is medium-sized (0.01 to 0.1%). This chain links TRBV3-1 (or the pseudogene TRBV3-2) with TRBJ2-5; 9 bases are shared with TRBD1. CDR3 length equals 17 residues. Trimming removed 0 bases from V and 1 base from J; junction bases left unmatched: 6. Germline-derived CDR1 and CDR2 are LGHDT and YNNKEL (reference sequence). The CDR3 nucleotides read TGTGCCAGCAGCCAAGATCTTCTGACAGGGGGCCAAGAGACCCAGTACTTC. It yields the protein CASSQDLLTGGQETQYF.

This clone was seen more than once but under ten times. The rearrangement uses TRBV18 and TRBJ1-1; D gene ambiguous. The CDR3 has 13 amino acids. In germline, CDR1 is KGHSH, CDR2 LQKENI. V was cut by 1 base and J by 1 base, with 4 bases left in between. DNA for the CDR3: TGTGCCAGCTCACCACTCGGGAACACTGAAGCTTTCTTT. Translation gives CASSPLGNTEAFF.

This chain connects TRBV3-1 (or the pseudogene TRBV3-2) to TRBJ1-4; TRBD1 is a possible D gene (5 bases). Looked up from germline, CDR1 is LGHDT and CDR2 is YNNKEL (reference sequence). V lost 3 bases to trimming and J lost 7 bases, with 12 bases between them. The CDR3 has 14 residues. The CDR3: CASSQTVGGEKLFF. CDR3 nucleotide sequence: TGTGCCAGCAGCCAGACGGTGGGGGGTGAAAAACTGTTTTTT.

This clone was detected a few times. The V and J genes are TRBV3-1 (or the pseudogene TRBV3-2) and TRBJ2-7, with TRBD2 matching 8 bases. The CDR3 is 16 residues long. Trimming cost V 1 base and J 0 bases; bases outside gene matches: 5. Germline values: CDR1 LGHDT, CDR2 YNNKEL (reference sequence). CDR3 in amino acids: CASSQARRGASYEQYF. CDR3 in DNA: TGTGCCAGCAGCCAAGCGAGGCGGGGGGCCTCCTACGAGCAGTACTTC.

This clone is termed large. The chain employs TRBV30 and TRBJ2-2; 9 nucleotides match TRBD2. Germline loops: CDR1 GTSNPN, CDR2 SVGIG (reference sequence). V shed 3 bases and J 6 bases; nucleotides not matched to a gene: 2. The CDR3 loop spans 13 amino acids. The CDR3 is CAWRLAGSGELFF. As DNA, the CDR3 is TGTGCCTGGAGGCTAGCGGGGTCCGGGGAGCTGTTTTTT. Complete variable domain (other parts from reference TRBV30 and TRBJ2-2): SQTIHQWPATLVQPVGSPLSLECTVEGTSNPNLYWYRQAAGRGLQLLFYSVGIGQISSEVPQNLSASRPQDRQFILSSKKLLLSDSGFYLCAWRLAGSGELFFGEGSRLTVL.

The chain links TRBV6-5 to TRBJ1-4; 7 positions match TRBD1. The V segment lost 4 bases and the J segment 5 bases; nucleotides outside the gene matches: 7. This CDR3 has 15 amino acids. The germline V gene encodes CDR1 MNHEY and CDR2 SVGAGI. The chain's CDR3 is CASSSPQGGNEKLFF. CDR3 nucleotides: TGTGCCAGCAGTTCGCCTCAGGGGGGGAATGAAAAACTGTTTTTT.